Listed here is a single T cell receptor beta chain. Its antigen remains unidentified. The record originates from a study of shared clonotypes between healthy human individuals. Authors' methods: Filtering of immunoSEQ junctional sequences could not match full-length read filtering. Sequenced by immunoSEQ multiplex PCR; TCRdb stores in-frame clones only, minus some. That table gives V, J and clone size, and the DNA gave D and trimming. The table records about 1.5 million clones, 95% to 99% of them present only once. Germline CDR1 reads WNHNN; CDR2 reads SYGVQD (reference sequence). There are 12 residues in the CDR3. V was cut by 2 bases and J by 7 bases, with 6 bases left in between. Overall study results and limits: As a rule, naive subsets had a larger estimated richness than memory subsets.

Sequencing used naive CD4+ T cells sorted from blood. Subset given: CD45RA+ positively selected. The receptor's source is a man aged 25 to 40 in good health. This chain uses TRBV10-1 with TRBJ1-5; TRBD1 might be the D (6 bases). CDR3 bases: TGCGCCAGCAGTGAGACAGGGCAGCCCCAGCATTTT. Translation: CASSETGQPQHF.